A single sample gave rise to the 24 T cell receptor beta chains below, sequenced in a study of technical replicates of blood from a few donors. Here immunoSEQ multiplex PCR was the method, and the copy in TCRdb shows in-frame clones only, minus some. This table has some 76,000 clones, 98% appearing once. Sequencing input: T cells isolated from PBMCs. These receptors originate from a human donor in good health.

This chain connects TRBV9 to TRBJ2-2; D uncertain. Trimming left V 4 bases short and J 5 bases short, with 9 bases between. The CDR3 is 13 residues long. Germline V gene data show CDR1 as SGDLS and CDR2 as YYNGEE. The CDR3 DNA sequence: TGTGCCAGCAGCCCCACTATAACCGGGGAGCTGTTTTTT. It specifies CASSPTITGELFF.

The CDR3 DNA reads TGCAGCGTTGAAGGGACACTCTATGGCTACACCTTC. Translated: CSVEGTLYGYTF. This chain connects TRBV29-1 to TRBJ1-2; tentatively, D is TRBD1 (5 bases). The CDR3 is made up of 12 amino acids. Deletions cut 1 base from V and 4 bases from J, with 7 bases between. From germline, CDR1 is SQVTM and CDR2 ANQGSEA.

The sample holds one count of this clone. The chain combines TRBV11-2 with TRBJ2-7; 8 bases line up with TRBD2. After removal of 5 bases from V and 6 bases from J, the junction contained 9 bases not matched to a gene. Germline lookup yields CDR1 SGHAT and CDR2 FQNNGV. The CDR3 is 14 amino acids. CDR3 residues: CASSQSGSVGEQYF. CDR3 DNA sequence: TGTGCCAGCAGCCAAAGCGGGAGTGTCGGCGAGCAGTACTTC.

CDR3 sequence reads: CASSQPYDREVTEAFF. CDR3 sequence (DNA): TGTGCCAGCAGCCAACCTTATGACAGGGAGGTGACTGAAGCTTTCTTT. V is TRBV14 and J is TRBJ1-1, with 7 bases that match TRBD1. CDR1 is SGHDN, CDR2 FVKESK, per germline. V shed 2 bases, J shed 5 bases, and the junction held 11 bases outside the gene matches. The CDR3 is 16 residues long.

The chain carries TRBV12-5 and TRBJ1-5; the D gene is possibly TRBD1 (5 bases). In germline, CDR1 is LGHNT, CDR2 FRNRAP. The CDR3 is 14 amino acids. Trimming pared 3 bases from V and 6 bases from J, leaving 12 bases between. DNA of the CDR3: TGTGCTAGTGGTTTAGGGGCAGTCTCTCAGCCCCAGCATTTT. This encodes CASGLGAVSQPQHF.

The chain recombines TRBV6-4 with TRBJ2-1, with D tentatively TRBD2 (7 bases). The CDR3 sequence is 17 residues long. Germline loops: CDR1 MRHNA, CDR2 SNTAGT. V gave up 2 bases and J gave up 6 bases, with 20 bases separating them. The CDR3 bases are TGTGCCAGCAGTGACGGGAGAGGGGGGAGGGCCTTCAATGAGCAGTTCTTC. Amino acids: CASSDGRGGRAFNEQFF.

V gene TRBV7-6 combines with J gene TRBJ2-5; 10 nucleotides agree with TRBD1. J gave up 7 bases and V 5 bases, and 10 bases lay outside the gene matches. The CDR3 has 15 residues. Germline V gene data show CDR1 as SGHVS and CDR2 as FNYEAQ. This chain's CDR3 is CASSPTGTGVGTQYF. CDR3 bases: TGTGCCAGCAGCCCCACCGGGACAGGGGTCGGGACCCAGTACTTC.

The chain combines TRBV5-6 with TRBJ2-2; 7 nucleotides agree with TRBD1. The CDR3 runs to 15 residues. With 2 bases clipped from V and 7 bases from J, the junction kept 8 bases outside the gene matches. The V gene's germline CDR1 is SGHDT and CDR2 YYEEEE. DNA of the CDR3: TGTGCCAGCAGCTTTAGGGGACAGTACATCGGGGAGCTGTTTTTT. Translated, it gives CASSFRGQYIGELFF.

The chain carries TRBV19 and TRBJ2-7; D might be TRBD2 (5 bases). The germline V and J ends were trimmed by 5 bases and 2 bases, with 13 bases remaining between them. The CDR3 consists of 14 residues. Germline V gene data show CDR1 as LNHDA and CDR2 as SQIVND (reference sequence). The CDR3 loop is CASSVEEETYEQYF. As DNA, the CDR3 is TGTGCCAGTAGTGTGGAGGAGGAAACCTACGAGCAGTACTTC.

The chain recombines TRBV6-1 with TRBJ1-5; D might be TRBD1 (6 bases). The CDR3 totals 14 residues. The germline CDR1 and CDR2 sequences are MNHNS and SASEGT. V lost 6 bases to trimming and J lost 0 bases, with 9 bases between them. The chain's CDR3 is CASSRDISNQPQHF. The CDR3 DNA sequence: TGTGCCAGCAGCCGGGACATTAGCAATCAGCCCCAGCATTTT.

This chain uses TRBV7-2 with TRBJ1-5; D remains unclear. Germline CDR1 and CDR2: SGHTA and FQGNSA. The V and J ends lost 2 bases and 5 bases respectively, with 7 bases between them. The CDR3 spans 13 residues. The chain's CDR3 is CASSLNRDQPQHF. The CDR3 DNA reads TGTGCCAGCAGCTTAAACCGAGATCAGCCCCAGCATTTT.

The CDR3 reads CASSQFSGGPDHTQYF. The CDR3 DNA sequence: TGCGCCAGCAGCCAATTCTCTGGAGGCCCTGATCATACGCAGTATTTT. The chain links TRBV4-3 to TRBJ2-3; D perhaps matches TRBD2 (5 bases). Trimming took 2 bases from V and 7 from J, leaving 19 bases between them. Germline loops: CDR1 LGHNA, CDR2 YSLEER. This CDR3 contains 16 residues.

This rearrangement joins TRBV19 to TRBJ1-2; TRBD1 agrees at 7 bases. This CDR3 has 15 amino acids. In germline, CDR1 is LNHDA, CDR2 SQIVND (reference sequence). The V and J ends lost 5 bases and 4 bases, in that order; junction bases with no gene match: 10. CDR3 region: CASSLSGQKAYGYTF. The CDR3 region has the DNA TGTGCCAGTAGTCTGTCGGGACAGAAGGCCTATGGCTACACCTTC.

The CDR3 region is CAWSEAGSLRHGYTF. CDR3 coding DNA: TGTGCCTGGAGTGAGGCAGGTTCTTTACGACATGGCTACACCTTC. V usage is TRBV30 and J usage is TRBJ1-2, with D hard to call. CDR1 and CDR2 from the germline V gene are GTSNPN and SVGIG (reference sequence). V lost 1 base and J lost 6, with 18 bases in between. This CDR3 is 15 amino acids long. Full variable domain (missing parts from reference TRBV30 and TRBJ1-2): SQTIHQWPATLVQPVGSPLSLECTVEGTSNPNLYWYRQAAGRGLQLLFYSVGIGQISSEVPQNLSASRPQDRQFILSSKKLLLSDSGFYLCAWSEAGSLRHGYTFGSGTRLTVV.

This chain uses TRBV4-1 with TRBJ2-7; no clear D gene. The CDR3 runs 15 residues. V lost 1 base and J 4 bases, leaving 14 bases between the germline ends. Germline V lookup: CDR1 MGHRA, CDR2 YSYEKL. For the CDR3, the DNA is TGCGCCAGCAGCCAAGTATCATTCCCAGGTTACGAGCAGTACTTC. Translating gives CASSQVSFPGYEQYF.

The rearrangement links TRBV28 to TRBJ2-7; D may be TRBD1 (5 bases). Germline-derived CDR1 and CDR2 are MDHEN and SYDVKM. Trimming removed 2 bases at V and 4 bases at J, with 9 bases between. The CDR3 spans 13 residues. This CDR3 reads CASSLLRDYEQYF. The CDR3 bases are TGTGCCAGCAGTTTACTCAGGGATTACGAGCAGTACTTC.

The rearrangement links TRBV2 to TRBJ1-3; D gene ambiguous. V gave up 6 bases and J gave up 3 bases, with 9 bases separating them. Germline CDR1 reads SNHLY; CDR2 reads FYNNEI. The CDR3 length is 13 residues. In nucleotides, the CDR3 is TGTGCCAGCAGCAGTGCAGGTGGAAACACCATATATTTT. This codes for CASSSAGGNTIYF.

The chain couples TRBV4-1 to TRBJ2-7, with a weak D call TRBD2 (7 bases). The V end was cut by 4 bases, the J end by 2 bases, with 15 bases between. CDR1 is MGHRA, CDR2 YSYEKL, per germline. The CDR3 contains 15 residues. CDR3 amino acids: CASSPLEGGPYEQYF. CDR3 nucleotides: TGCGCCAGCAGCCCCCTGGAGGGGGGGCCCTACGAGCAGTACTTC.

This chain uses TRBV27 with TRBJ1-2; D remains unclear. The CDR3 covers 14 residues. Per the germline V gene, CDR1 is MNHEY and CDR2 is SMNVEV (reference sequence). Trimming shortened V by 4 bases and J by 4 bases, and 13 bases separated the two germline ends. The CDR3 reads CASSSRGMPYGYTF. The CDR3 coding sequence is TGTGCCAGCAGTTCCAGAGGTATGCCCTATGGCTACACCTTC.

This chain links TRBV5-1 with TRBJ2-1; possible D gene TRBD2, 5 bases. The CDR3 spans 13 residues. Trimming shortened V by 5 bases and J by 3 bases, and 9 bases separated the two germline ends. The V gene's germline CDR1 is SGHRS and CDR2 YFSETQ. The CDR3 loop reads CASSSGIYNEQFF. DNA of the CDR3: TGCGCCAGCAGTTCCGGGATCTACAATGAGCAGTTCTTC.

The CDR3 DNA reads as TGCGCCAGCAGCCAAGGCGAGGGAGCCGGGGGAGATACGCAGTATTTT. Protein sequence: CASSQGEGAGGDTQYF. The J gene is TRBJ2-3, the V gene TRBV4-1; D perhaps matches TRBD2 (6 bases). The V gene's germline CDR1 is MGHRA and CDR2 YSYEKL. Deletions cut 1 base from V and 5 bases from J, with 16 bases between. CDR3 length equals 16 residues.

The genes are TRBV6-5 and TRBJ2-1, with 8 bases matching TRBD1. This CDR3 is 14 amino acids long. Germline V gene data show CDR1 as MNHEY and CDR2 as SVGAGI. V shed 7 bases and J 0 bases; nucleotides not matched to a gene: 2. The CDR3 region is CASTGTGSYNEQFF. The CDR3 DNA reads as TGTGCCAGCACCGGGACAGGCTCCTACAATGAGCAGTTCTTC.

A few counts support this clone. The V gene is TRBV6-8, the J gene TRBJ2-7; no clear D. This CDR3 region has 12 residues. V gave up 6 bases and J gave up 9 bases, with 15 bases separating them. Germline V gene sequence: CDR1 MNHGY, CDR2 SAAAGT. DNA for the CDR3: TGTGCCAGCAGGCAGACATACTCGAGGCAGTACTTC. Its translation: CASRQTYSRQYF.

The chain is built from TRBV5-1 and TRBJ1-5; D unclear. V was clipped by 2 bases and J by 2 bases, with 5 bases between them. This CDR3 region has 13 residues. Germline CDR1 and CDR2: SGHRS and YFSETQ. The CDR3 DNA is TGCGCCAGCAGCTTCGAGGGCAATCAGCCCCAGCATTTT. Translation: CASSFEGNQPQHF.